This is a list of T cell receptor beta chains from one sample in a study of human thymus T cells. Assay used: immunoSEQ multiplex PCR; TCRdb lists only in-frame clones, some missing. The sample records some 130,000 clones, about 94% being singletons. Sequencing was carried out using thymus tissue. These TCRs come from a boy under two years old with a congenital heart defect but otherwise immunologically healthy. Both conserved end residues are part of each CDR3. The D gene is left open where the match is weak. Part of the rows lack a size; the others show once, few, many or a class for expanded clones.

TGTGCCAGCAGTTTATCGGGGGAAGAGACCCAGTACTTC	CASSLSGEETQYF	TRBV27	TRBJ2-5	NA	once
TGTGCCAGCAGTGAGGGTGACCAGTCCTACAATGAGCAGTTCTTC	CASSEGDQSYNEQFF	TRBV2	TRBJ2-1	NA	NA
TGCGCCAGCAGTCATTCCCCGGCTAGCGAGAAAACCGGGGAGCTGTTTTTT	CASSHSPASEKTGELFF	TRBV23-1	TRBJ2-2	NA	NA
TGTGCCAGCAGCCCCCGAAGTGAGCGGGGAGGCACAGATACGCAGTATTTT	CASSPRSERGGTDTQYF	TRBV7-3	TRBJ2-3	TRBD2	NA
TGCGCCAGCAGCCAAGACGGACAGGGACAAGATAGTGAAGCTTTCTTT	CASSQDGQGQDSEAFF	TRBV4-3	TRBJ1-1	TRBD1	NA
TGTGCCAGCAGCTTCGGGGGGCAGGGCACAGATACGCAGTATTTT	CASSFGGQGTDTQYF	TRBV5-4	TRBJ2-3	NA	NA
TGTGCCAGCAGCTATATCTCCCTGGCCGAGCAGTACTTC	CASSYISLAEQYF	TRBV7-2	TRBJ2-7	NA	NA
TGTGCCAGCAGCCCCCGGTTGGAGTACTATGGCTACACCTTC	CASSPRLEYYGYTF	TRBV7-2	TRBJ1-2	NA	NA
TGTGCCTCCTTAATCACCGGGGAGCTGTTTTTT	CASLITGELFF	TRBV30	TRBJ2-2	NA	once
TGCGCCAGCAGCCAAGGCCAGACTAGCAACGGGGAGCTGTTTTTT	CASSQGQTSNGELFF	TRBV4-3	TRBJ2-2	TRBD2	NA
TGCGCCAGCAGCCAAGGCGGAAGGAACTATGGCTACACCTTC	CASSQGGRNYGYTF	TRBV4-3	TRBJ1-2	NA	NA
TGTGCCAGCAGCTTGGGGGACTTGGGGAATGGCTACACCTTC	CASSLGDLGNGYTF	TRBV5-6	TRBJ1-2	NA	NA
TGTGCCAGCAGTTACGGGGATAGGGGGTCACCCCTCCACTTT	CASSYGDRGSPLHF	TRBV6-5	TRBJ1-6	NA	NA
TGTGCCAGCAGCTTAGTGGGGACAGGGGCCTACGAGCAGTACTTC	CASSLVGTGAYEQYF	TRBV7-8	TRBJ2-7	TRBD1	NA
TGTGCCATCAGCGGGGACAGCTCTTTCTCTGGAAACACCATATATTTT	CAISGDSSFSGNTIYF	TRBV10-3	TRBJ1-3	TRBD1	NA
TGCAGCGTTGAAGATCGGGCAGTGGGGGAGGGCTACACCTTC	CSVEDRAVGEGYTF	TRBV29-1	TRBJ1-2	NA	NA
TGTGCCAGCAGCCTCAGGGGGCCCCACAATGAGCAGTTCTTC	CASSLRGPHNEQFF	TRBV4-2	TRBJ2-1	TRBD1	NA
TGTGCTAGTGGTTTGGTCGCGGGGTGGGCAGAGACCCAGTACTTC	CASGLVAGWAETQYF	TRBV12-5	TRBJ2-5	NA	NA
TGTGCCAGTAATTTCGCGGGGCCCGGGGAGCTGTTTTTT	CASNFAGPGELFF	TRBV19	TRBJ2-2	NA	NA
TGCGCCAGCAGCTCGGGACAGGGCGGCGATACGCAGTATTTT	CASSSGQGGDTQYF	TRBV5-1	TRBJ2-3	TRBD1	NA
TGTGCCAGTAGTCCGATATTCGGAGGGGGCGAAGGTATTGGCACTGAAGCTTTCTTT	CASSPIFGGGEGIGTEAFF	TRBV19	TRBJ1-1	TRBD1	NA
TGTGCCAGCTCACCCAGGGAGGTAGATACGCAGTATTTT	CASSPREVDTQYF	TRBV18	TRBJ2-3	NA	NA
TGTGCCAGCAGCCAAGATCCCTCAGGGCTACCGGGGGCTTTCTTT	CASSQDPSGLPGAFF	TRBV4-2	TRBJ1-1	NA	NA
TGTGCCAGCAGAGAGACAGGCCCAGCGTCACCCCTCCACTTT	CASRETGPASPLHF	TRBV2	TRBJ1-6	NA	NA
TGTGCCTGGAGGGGTCCCCTTAAAGGTTCACCCCTCCACTTT	CAWRGPLKGSPLHF	TRBV30	TRBJ1-6	NA	NA
TGTGCCAGCGCACAGGGGGCGCGTTCCTCCCCCAACACTGAAGCTTTCTTT	CASAQGARSSPNTEAFF	TRBV21-1	TRBJ1-1	NA	NA
TGTGCCAGCAGCGAAAATTCAAGGGGTGGAAACACCATATATTTT	CASSENSRGGNTIYF	TRBV5-6	TRBJ1-3	NA	NA
TGCGCCAGCAGCCAAGAGCTACCTATAGAATTCCGAGGCTACACCTTC	CASSQELPIEFRGYTF	TRBV4-1	TRBJ1-2	NA	NA
TGTGCCAGCAGCTTAGGGCAGCGCTACGAGCAGTACTTC	CASSLGQRYEQYF	TRBV7-9	TRBJ2-7	NA	NA
TGTGCCAGCAGTTTAAGGCCTAGCGGGGGGAGGCAAGAGACCCAGTACTTC	CASSLRPSGGRQETQYF	TRBV28	TRBJ2-5	TRBD2	NA
TGCGCCAGCAGCCTGAGCGGGAAAAGTGGAAACACCATATATTTT	CASSLSGKSGNTIYF	TRBV5-1	TRBJ1-3	NA	NA
TGCGCCAGCAGCCAAGCTTCCGGACCTCGAGGGGACTATGGCTACACCTTC	CASSQASGPRGDYGYTF	TRBV4-3	TRBJ1-2	NA	NA
TGTGCCAGTAGCAAGGGTGCCGGACAGGGGGCCTACAATGAGCAGTTCTTC	CASSKGAGQGAYNEQFF	TRBV19	TRBJ2-1	TRBD1	NA
TGTGCCACCCATACGCAGTATTTT	CATHTQYF	TRBV5-8	TRBJ2-3	NA	NA
TGTGCCAGCAGCCAAGATCAGGACTGGGGCGCTATAGAGACCCAGTACTTC	CASSQDQDWGAIETQYF	TRBV4-2	TRBJ2-5	NA	NA
TGTGCCAGCAGCCCGGACCTGTCGAGCGAGCAGTACTTC	CASSPDLSSEQYF	TRBV7-2	TRBJ2-7	NA	once
TGTGCCAGCCGTAGCGGAGGGGGGGAGCTGTTTTTT	CASRSGGGELFF	TRBV10-3	TRBJ2-2	NA	NA
TGTGCCAGCAGCTTAACCTTTTGGGTTGACTACACCTTC	CASSLTFWVDYTF	TRBV7-3	TRBJ1-2	NA	NA
TGCGCCAGCAGCCAAGATGGCGGGGGCTCTGAAGAAGGCTACACCTTC	CASSQDGGGSEEGYTF	TRBV4-3	TRBJ1-2	NA	NA
TGTGCCAGCAGTTACAGGTCTCGGGGCCCCGGGGAGCTGTTTTTT	CASSYRSRGPGELFF	TRBV6-8	TRBJ2-2	NA	NA
TGCGCCAGCAGTGAACAGGGAGGCGGTGAGCAGTTCTTC	CASSEQGGGEQFF	TRBV10-2	TRBJ2-1	NA	NA
TGCGCCAGCAGCCAATTCCCTCAGCGGAGCCCTCCCCGTGGCTACACCTTC	CASSQFPQRSPPRGYTF	TRBV4-1	TRBJ1-2	NA	NA
TGTGCCAGCAAACCAGGGTGTGGCCATGGCACAGATACGCAGTATTTT	CASKPGCGHGTDTQYF	TRBV27	TRBJ2-3	NA	NA
TGCAGTGCTTCTGGTGGAGGGAGAGCTTTCTTT	CSASGGGRAFF	TRBV20-1	TRBJ1-1	NA	NA
TGTGCCAGCAGCCCCCGAACCACAGGGGTCAATGAGCAGTTCTTC	CASSPRTTGVNEQFF	TRBV27	TRBJ2-1	TRBD1	NA
TGCAGCGTTGGCCCCTCAAACGAAGAGACCCAGTACTTC	CSVGPSNEETQYF	TRBV29-1	TRBJ2-5	NA	NA
TGTGCCTGGAGTGGACAGGGCAATCAGCCCCAGCATTTT	CAWSGQGNQPQHF	TRBV30	TRBJ1-5	NA	NA
TGTGCCAGCACCCGCTACAGCCCGGCAGGCTATAATTCACCCCTCCACTTT	CASTRYSPAGYNSPLHF	TRBV27	TRBJ1-6	NA	NA
TGTGCCAGCAGTAACTGGACAGGGCTTGAAGCTTTCTTT	CASSNWTGLEAFF	TRBV5-4	TRBJ1-1	TRBD1	once
TGTGCCAGCAGCCGCCGCGGGGGCTATGGCTACACCTTC	CASSRRGGYGYTF	TRBV11-3	TRBJ1-2	NA	once